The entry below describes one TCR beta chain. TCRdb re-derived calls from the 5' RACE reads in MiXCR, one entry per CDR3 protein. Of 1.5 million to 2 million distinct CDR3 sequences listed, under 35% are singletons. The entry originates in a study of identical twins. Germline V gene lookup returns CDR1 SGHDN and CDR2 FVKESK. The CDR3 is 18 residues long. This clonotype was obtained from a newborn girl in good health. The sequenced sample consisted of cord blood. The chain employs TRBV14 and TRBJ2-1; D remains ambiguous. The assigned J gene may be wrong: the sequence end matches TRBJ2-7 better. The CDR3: CASSLYFDGTNSYNEQYF. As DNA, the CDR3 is TGTGCCAGCAGCTTGTATTTTGACGGAACTAACTCCTACAATGAGCAGTACTTC.